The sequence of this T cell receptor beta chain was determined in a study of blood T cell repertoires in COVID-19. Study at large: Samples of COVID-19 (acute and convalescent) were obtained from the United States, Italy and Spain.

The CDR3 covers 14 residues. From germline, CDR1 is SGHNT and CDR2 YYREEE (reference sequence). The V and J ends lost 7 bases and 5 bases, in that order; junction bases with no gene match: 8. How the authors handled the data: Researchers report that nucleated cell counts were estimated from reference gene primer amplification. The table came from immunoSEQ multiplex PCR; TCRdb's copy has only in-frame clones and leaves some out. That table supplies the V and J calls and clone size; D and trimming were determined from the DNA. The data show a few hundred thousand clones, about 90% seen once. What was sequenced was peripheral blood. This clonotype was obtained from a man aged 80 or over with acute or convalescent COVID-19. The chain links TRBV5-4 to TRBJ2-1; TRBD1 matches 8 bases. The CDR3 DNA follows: TGTGCCAGCCTTCTGGACAGGGCCAACAATGAGCAGTTCTTC. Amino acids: CASLLDRANNEQFF. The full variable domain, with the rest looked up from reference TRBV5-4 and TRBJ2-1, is ETGVTQSPTHLIKTRGQQVTLRCSSQSGHNTVSWYQQALGQGPQFIFQYYREEENGRGNFPPRFSGLQFPNYSSELNVNALELDDSALYLCASLLDRANNEQFFGPGTRLTVL.